A selection of T cell receptor beta chains follows, all from one sample in a study of OX40 agonist ivuxolimab in advanced cancers. Here immunoSEQ multiplex PCR was the method, and the copy in TCRdb shows in-frame clones only, minus some. The table lists some 46,000 clones, roughly 94% of them singletons, with more than 9.5% in the top ten. This material consisted of CD4+ or CD8+ T cells sorted from blood, taken in a trial of the OX40 agonist ivuxolimab. The receptors come from an adult with an advanced solid tumor such as melanoma, head and neck, liver or kidney cancer. Both conserved end residues are part of each CDR3. Each record gives: clone size, D gene, V gene, J gene, CDR3 DNA, CDR3 protein. A D gene is named only where the DNA matches it firmly. Clone size is shown for a subset of rows, as once, few, many or a class of expanded clone.

size: -; D: -; V: TRBV9; J: TRBJ1-2; DNA: TGTGCCAGCAGCGACACCTATGGCTACACCTTC; CDR3: CASSDTYGYTF
size: -; D: -; V: TRBV9; J: TRBJ1-2; DNA: TGTGCCAGCAGCGCCCGCAGGGAGGGAAGCTATGGCTACACCTTC; CDR3: CASSARREGSYGYTF
size: -; D: TRBD2; V: TRBV10-1; J: TRBJ2-2; DNA: TGCGCCAGCAGTGGTATAAAGGCTAGCGGGAGGGCGAACACCGGGGAGCTGTTTTTT; CDR3: CASSGIKASGRANTGELFF
size: -; D: -; V: TRBV5-1; J: TRBJ2-5; DNA: TGCGCCAGCAGCTTGTTTCAGGGGACCCAAGAGACCCAGTACTTC; CDR3: CASSLFQGTQETQYF
size: -; D: -; V: TRBV19; J: TRBJ1-1; DNA: TGTGCCAGTAGTGTCCTAGGGCCCCATTTTTCGGAAGCTTTCTTT; CDR3: CASSVLGPHFSEAFF
size: -; D: TRBD1; V: TRBV6-6; J: TRBJ1-4; DNA: TGTGCCAGCATGGTCGGGACAGCTAATGAAAAACTGTTTTTT; CDR3: CASMVGTANEKLFF
size: -; D: -; V: TRBV7-2; J: TRBJ2-7; DNA: TGTGCCAGCAGCTTCGTTTCGGGATTGCAGGAGCAGTACTTC; CDR3: CASSFVSGLQEQYF
size: -; D: TRBD1; V: TRBV9; J: TRBJ2-7; DNA: TGTGCCAGCAGCGTAGCCGACAGGGGGTACGAGCAGTACTTC; CDR3: CASSVADRGYEQYF
size: once; D: -; V: TRBV4-1; J: TRBJ2-7; DNA: TGCGCCAGCAGCCAAGACAGGATTAACTACGAGCAGTACTTC; CDR3: CASSQDRINYEQYF
size: -; D: -; V: TRBV10-3; J: TRBJ2-7; DNA: TGTGCCATCAGTGAAACAGGGACCCTTCCCGAGCAGTACTTC; CDR3: CAISETGTLPEQYF
size: -; D: TRBD2; V: TRBV5-6; J: TRBJ2-7; DNA: TGTGCCAGCAGCTTGGGCGGGACTAGCTCCTACGAGCAGTACTTC; CDR3: CASSLGGTSSYEQYF
size: -; D: -; V: TRBV10-3; J: TRBJ2-7; DNA: TGTGCCATCAAGGCGACAGGAGCCTACGAGCAGTACTTC; CDR3: CAIKATGAYEQYF
size: -; D: TRBD1; V: TRBV28; J: TRBJ1-3; DNA: TGTGCCAGCAGAGAACAGGGGTCTGGAAACACCATATATTTT; CDR3: CASREQGSGNTIYF
size: once; D: -; V: TRBV4-3; J: TRBJ2-7; DNA: TGCGCCAGCAGCCCCGGACTTGCCTACGAGCAGTACTTC; CDR3: CASSPGLAYEQYF
size: -; D: -; V: TRBV5-6; J: TRBJ2-7; DNA: TGTGCCAGCAGCTTAGGCAGGGGCGAGCAGTACTTC; CDR3: CASSLGRGEQYF
size: -; D: -; V: TRBV30; J: TRBJ2-2; DNA: TGTGCCTGGAGTGGCCCTAGCGCCGGGGAGCTGTTTTTT; CDR3: CAWSGPSAGELFF
size: -; D: -; V: TRBV6-6; J: TRBJ1-1; DNA: TGTGCCAGCAGTGCAATTGGGGTATTAGGGACTGAAGCTTTCTTT; CDR3: CASSAIGVLGTEAFF
size: -; D: TRBD2; V: TRBV29-1; J: TRBJ2-1; DNA: TGCAGCGTTGGGGGGACTAGCGGACGTACCTACAATGAGCAGTTCTTC; CDR3: CSVGGTSGRTYNEQFF
size: once; D: -; V: TRBV9; J: TRBJ2-6; DNA: TGTGCCAGCAGCGTAGAGGGGGCTGGGGCCAACGTCCTGACTTTC; CDR3: CASSVEGAGANVLTF
size: -; D: -; V: TRBV7-9; J: TRBJ2-7; DNA: TGTGCCAGCAGCCCTCCGGGATCCTACGAGCAGTACTTC; CDR3: CASSPPGSYEQYF
size: once; D: TRBD2; V: TRBV7-9; J: TRBJ2-1; DNA: TGTGCCAGCAGCCCACGGACTAGCGGGAACTCCTACAATGAGCAGTTCTTC; CDR3: CASSPRTSGNSYNEQFF
size: -; D: -; V: TRBV27; J: TRBJ2-1; DNA: TGTGCCAGCAGTTTAGGGACGACCTCCTACAATGAGCAGTTCTTC; CDR3: CASSLGTTSYNEQFF
size: -; D: TRBD2; V: TRBV10-3; J: TRBJ2-7; DNA: TGTGCCATCAGCCCGGTGGCGGGAGCCTACGAGCAGTACTTC; CDR3: CAISPVAGAYEQYF
size: -; D: TRBD1; V: TRBV6-1; J: TRBJ2-7; DNA: TGTGCCAGCAGTCCCCGGACAGGGACCTACGAGCAGTACTTC; CDR3: CASSPRTGTYEQYF
size: -; D: -; V: TRBV7-9; J: TRBJ1-2; DNA: TGTGCCAGCAGCCCTGGTCTGCTCGGCTACACCTTC; CDR3: CASSPGLLGYTF
size: -; D: -; V: TRBV11-2; J: TRBJ2-5; DNA: TGTGCCAGCAGCTCGGAAAGGGAGACCCAGTACTTC; CDR3: CASSSERETQYF
size: -; D: -; V: TRBV7-8; J: TRBJ2-1; DNA: TGTGCCAGCAGCTTGGGACTGCCAAGTTTGAATGAGCAGTTCTTC; CDR3: CASSLGLPSLNEQFF
size: -; D: -; V: TRBV9; J: TRBJ2-1; DNA: TGTGCCAGCAGCCCCCTCGCAGCCCCGAACAATGAGCAGTTCTTC; CDR3: CASSPLAAPNNEQFF
size: -; D: TRBD1; V: TRBV27; J: TRBJ2-5; DNA: TGTGCCAGCAGTTTAGGGACAGGGGGAGAGACCCAGTACTTC; CDR3: CASSLGTGGETQYF